This TCR beta chain was retrieved from a study of cytomegalovirus exposure and HLA in healthy donors. A note on this clone: Its antigen is unidentified.

Study-level findings and limits: Later analysis suggested most CMV-associated TCR beta chains were HLA-restricted. Common viral pathogens seemed, in a later analysis, to connect with several of the most significant clusters. Per a prior analysis, the majority of TCR beta V segments were productive roughly 90% or roughly 30% of the time. The study recorded 150 to 200 TCR beta chains that were cytomegalovirus-associated.

Vbeta (60) and Jbeta (13) primers were used in the PCR. TCRdb's table, derived via immunoSEQ multiplex PCR, lists solely in-frame clones and lacks some. There are roughly 200,000 clones in the sample; 60% to 80% occur only once, and over 2% lies in the top ten. With 4 bases clipped from V and 3 bases from J, the junction kept 8 bases outside the gene matches. The CDR3 covers 15 residues. Germline values: CDR1 MGHDK, CDR2 SYGVNS. The TCR comes from a woman aged 25 to 39 in good health and CMV-seropositive. The chain employs TRBV25-1 and TRBJ2-7, with 8 bases identical to TRBD1. Sequenced: PBMCs. Written as DNA, the CDR3 is TGTGCCAGCAGTGCGGGACAGGCGATTCTCTACGAGCAGTACTTC. The encoded protein is CASSAGQAILYEQYF.